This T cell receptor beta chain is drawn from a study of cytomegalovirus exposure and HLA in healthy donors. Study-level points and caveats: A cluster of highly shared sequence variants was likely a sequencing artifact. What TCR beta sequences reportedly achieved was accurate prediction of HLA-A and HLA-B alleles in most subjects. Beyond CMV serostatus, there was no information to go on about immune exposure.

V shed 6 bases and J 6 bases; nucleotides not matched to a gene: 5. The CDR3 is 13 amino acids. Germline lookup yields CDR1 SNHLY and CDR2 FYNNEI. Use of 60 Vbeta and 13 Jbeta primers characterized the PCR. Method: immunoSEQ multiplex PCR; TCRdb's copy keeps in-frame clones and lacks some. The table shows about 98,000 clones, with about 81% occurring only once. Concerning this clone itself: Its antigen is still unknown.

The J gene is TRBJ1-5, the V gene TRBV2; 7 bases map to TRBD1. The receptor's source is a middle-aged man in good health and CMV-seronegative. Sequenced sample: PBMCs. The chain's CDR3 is CASRDRVGQPQHF. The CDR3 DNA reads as TGTGCCAGCAGAGACAGGGTCGGTCAGCCCCAGCATTTT.